What follows are 27 T cell receptor beta chains derived from one specimen sequenced in a study of cytomegalovirus exposure and HLA in healthy donors. The PCR used 60 Vbeta and 13 Jbeta primers. The method was immunoSEQ multiplex PCR; TCRdb's version includes in-frame clones alone and lacks a portion of them. The table shows 130,000 to 150,000 clones, with around 84% occurring only once. Sequenced: PBMCs. These receptors all stem from a boy between 2 and 10 years old in good health and CMV-seronegative.

The chain uses TRBV7-8 and TRBJ2-7; TRBD1 matches at 9 bases. The CDR3 totals 15 residues. Germline V CDR1 and CDR2: SGHVS, FQNEAQ. The J segment lost 1 base and the V segment lost 5 bases, leaving 6 bases of the junction unmatched. CDR3: CASSGYRGPSYEQYF. The CDR3 bases are TGTGCCAGCAGCGGCTACAGGGGGCCATCCTACGAGCAGTACTTC.

The chain employs TRBV27 and TRBJ1-2, with TRBD1 identical over 7 bases. The V gene end was trimmed by 5 bases and the J gene end by 5 bases; junction bases not matched to a gene: 2. There are 12 residues in the CDR3. Germline V gives CDR1 MNHEY, CDR2 SMNVEV (reference sequence). The CDR3, as DNA: TGTGCCAGCAGTAGACAGGGTTATGGCTACACCTTC. As protein: CASSRQGYGYTF.

The chain is built from TRBV7-2 and TRBJ2-5; 9 nucleotides line up with TRBD1. The junction had 11 bases not matched to a gene; V was cut back by 5 bases and J by 1 base. Germline values: CDR1 SGHTA, CDR2 FQGNSA. CDR3 size: 17 residues. DNA for the CDR3: TGTGCCAGCAGCCTGCTGGACAGGGGCGACTTCCAAGAGACCCAGTACTTC. Its translation: CASSLLDRGDFQETQYF.

The chain's CDR3 is CASSRKGTEAFF. Written as DNA, the CDR3 is TGTGCCAGCAGTAGGAAGGGGACTGAAGCTTTCTTT. This chain joins TRBV6-6 and TRBJ1-1; possibly TRBD1 for D (5 bases). This CDR3 has 12 amino acids. Trimming shortened V by 5 bases and J by 5 bases, and 9 bases separated the two germline ends. Germline assignment: CDR1 MNHNY and CDR2 SVGAGI (reference sequence).

This chain links TRBV7-9 with TRBJ1-4, with TRBD1 identical over 7 bases. Trimming removed 5 bases from V and 8 bases from J; junction bases left unmatched: 11. This CDR3 region has 15 residues. The germline V gene encodes CDR1 SEHNR and CDR2 FQNEAQ (reference sequence). CDR3 DNA: TGTGCCAGCAGCCCAGGACAGGAACGAAGGGAAAAACTGTTTTTT. This gives the protein CASSPGQERREKLFF.

This chain links TRBV9 with TRBJ2-5; 7 bases line up with TRBD2. The length of the CDR3 is 16 residues. Germline loops: CDR1 SGDLS, CDR2 YYNGEE. With 0 bases clipped from V and 5 bases from J, the junction kept 10 bases outside the gene matches. CDR3 sequence: CASSVALTGRDETQYF. CDR3 DNA: TGTGCCAGCAGCGTAGCTTTGACGGGGAGGGACGAGACCCAGTACTTC.

In this sample, this clone turned up once. The gene calls are TRBV10-3 and TRBJ1-1; possible D gene TRBD1, 5 bases. CDR3 length: 13 residues. Germline CDR1 ENHRY, CDR2 SYGVKD. Trimming cost V 4 bases and J 2 bases, with 8 bases left between them. The CDR3: CAISGGGNTEAFF. CDR3 DNA sequence: TGTGCCATCAGTGGGGGGGGAAACACTGAAGCTTTCTTT.

With respect to this clone: At one boundary the junction diverges from the germline segment, which might be a read error. Other DNA sequences in the sample encode the same CDR3. The CDR3 DNA is TGTGCCAGTCGGGGGGGTGGGACAGATACGCAGTACTTT. Translation gives CASRGGGTDTQYF. This chain links TRBV6-5 with TRBJ2-3; TRBD2 is a possible D gene (8 bases). CDR1 MNHEY and CDR2 SVGAGI come from the germline V gene. There are 13 residues in the CDR3.

This clone was recorded only once. The chain combines TRBV19 with TRBJ1-1; no clear D gene. The V gene lost 4 bases and the J gene lost 2 bases, with 11 bases spanning the gap. This CDR3 contains 14 residues. Looked up from germline, CDR1 is LNHDA and CDR2 is SQIVND (reference sequence). This chain's CDR3 is CASSRSSPNTEAFF. CDR3 DNA: TGTGCCAGTAGTAGGTCCAGTCCTAACACTGAAGCTTTCTTT.

The chain carries TRBV4-2 and TRBJ1-2, with D perhaps matching TRBD1 (6 bases). This CDR3 spans 17 amino acids. The V and J ends lost 0 bases and 4 bases respectively, with 18 bases between them. Germline lookup yields CDR1 LGHNA and CDR2 YNFKEQ. CDR3 sequence (DNA): TGTGCCAGCAGCCAAGACAGGCAGGGGCCTAAACTCTATGGCTACACCTTC. Its translation: CASSQDRQGPKLYGYTF.

The chain carries TRBV28 and TRBJ1-1; D call uncertain. Germline V gene lookup returns CDR1 MDHEN and CDR2 SYDVKM. Trimming stripped 5 bases from V and 4 bases from J, with 14 bases between. The CDR3 consists of 14 residues. In DNA, the CDR3 is TGTGCCAGCAGTCTAGTGAGGGTGAGCACTGAAGCTTTCTTT. It encodes CASSLVRVSTEAFF. The full variable domain, in which reference TRBV28 and TRBJ1-1 provide the parts outside the CDR3, is DVKVTQSSRYLVKRTGEKVFLECVQDMDHENMFWYRQDPGLGLRLIYFSYDVKMKEKGDIPEGYSVSREKKERFSLILESASTNQTSMYLCASSLVRVSTEAFFGQGTRLTVV.

The V and J genes are TRBV5-6 and TRBJ1-2; tentative D call: TRBD1 (6 bases). Germline V gene lookup returns CDR1 SGHDT and CDR2 YYEEEE. The V end was cut by 5 bases, the J end by 7 bases, with 21 bases between. The CDR3 spans 15 residues. The CDR3 sequence: CASRPRGGRVRGYTF. The CDR3 DNA reads TGTGCCAGCAGACCTCGGGGGGGCAGGGTGCGTGGCTACACCTTC.

The chain has TRBV25-1 and TRBJ2-1; TRBD1 matches at 8 bases. V lost 2 bases to trimming and J lost 4 bases; unmatched junction nucleotides: 4. The CDR3 length is 15 residues. CDR1 is MGHDK, CDR2 SYGVNS, per germline. The CDR3 sequence is CASSEPGGLYNEQFF. The CDR3 coding sequence is TGTGCCAGCAGTGAACCAGGGGGCCTTTACAATGAGCAGTTCTTC.

The chain joins TRBV7-9 to TRBJ1-4; no clear D. The CDR3 is 15 residues long. The germline CDR1 and CDR2 sequences are SEHNR and FQNEAQ (reference sequence). Trimming cost V 5 bases and J 3 bases, with 13 bases left between them. This CDR3 is CASSVNLEANEKLFF. In DNA, the CDR3 is TGTGCCAGCAGCGTGAACCTGGAGGCTAATGAAAAACTGTTTTTT. Based on the CDR3 plus reference TRBV7-9 and TRBJ1-4, the full variable domain is DTGVSQNPRHKITKRGQNVTFRCDPISEHNRLYWYRQTLGQGPEFLTYFQNEAQLEKSRLLSDRFSAERPKGSFSTLEIQRTEQGDSAMYLCASSVNLEANEKLFFGSGTQLSVL.

The rearrangement uses TRBV2 and TRBJ1-5, with a tentative D call TRBD1 (5 bases). V was clipped by 6 bases and J by 4 bases, with 19 bases between them. CDR1 is SNHLY and CDR2 is FYNNEI in the germline V gene. CDR3 size: 16 residues. The CDR3 sequence is CASRESRASGNQPQHF. The CDR3 DNA follows: TGTGCCAGCAGGGAGTCCAGGGCTAGCGGAAATCAGCCCCAGCATTTT.

The chain couples TRBV4-3 to TRBJ2-1; D is uncertain. The CDR3 has 17 residues. Trimming left V 0 bases short and J 3 bases short, with 15 bases between. Germline-derived CDR1 and CDR2 are LGHNA and YSLEER. The CDR3, as DNA: TGCGCCAGCAGCCAAGATCGTGGCAGGATAATCTACAATGAGCAGTTCTTC. This encodes CASSQDRGRIIYNEQFF.

The chain carries TRBV9 and TRBJ1-2, with 7 bases aligning to TRBD1. The CDR3 spans 17 residues. Germline assignment: CDR1 SGDLS and CDR2 YYNGEE. Trimming at V came to 1 base and at J to 4 bases, leaving 13 bases not matched to a gene. The CDR3 region has the DNA TGTGCCAGCAGCGTATTGACCGACAGGGCCGACTTCTATGGCTACACCTTC. Translated, it gives CASSVLTDRADFYGYTF.

The genes are TRBV28 and TRBJ2-3; no firm D call. The CDR3 consists of 17 residues. V was shortened by 6 bases and J by 1 base, with 20 bases between the two germline ends. Germline V lookup: CDR1 MDHEN, CDR2 SYDVKM. CDR3 protein: CASSPIPWAPGTDTQYF. The CDR3 DNA is TGTGCCAGCAGCCCGATCCCCTGGGCCCCTGGCACAGATACGCAGTATTTT.

This clone was observed a handful of times. V gene TRBV4-3 combines with J gene TRBJ2-1; perhaps TRBD2 as D (6 bases). Germline V gene data show CDR1 as LGHNA and CDR2 as YSLEER. Trimming shortened V by 0 bases and J by 5 bases, and 11 bases separated the two germline ends. CDR3 size: 15 residues. DNA for the CDR3: TGCGCCAGCAGCCAAGACGGGAGTTACCACAATGAGCAGTTCTTC. This encodes CASSQDGSYHNEQFF.

This chain uses TRBV11-2 with TRBJ2-7, with D perhaps TRBD1 (6 bases). V was shortened by 2 bases and J by 3 bases, with 17 bases between the two germline ends. CDR3 length: 16 amino acids. Germline V gene data show CDR1 as SGHAT and CDR2 as FQNNGV. This CDR3 is CASSLLLSAGVYEQYF. CDR3 nucleotides: TGTGCCAGCAGCTTACTTCTTTCGGCAGGGGTCTACGAGCAGTACTTC.

There are a few counts of this clone. The rearrangement joins TRBV28 to TRBJ1-4; 8 bases agree with TRBD1. This CDR3 region has 15 residues. J was trimmed by 6 bases and V by 2 bases; bases with no gene match: 5. Germline V CDR1 and CDR2: MDHEN, SYDVKM. The CDR3 DNA follows: TGTGCCAGCAGTTTAATGTCGACAGGGGATGAAAAACTGTTTTTT. It encodes CASSLMSTGDEKLFF.

This clone was seen a few times. The gene calls are TRBV27 and TRBJ1-2; TRBD1 might be the D (6 bases). The CDR3 runs to 12 residues. CDR1 is MNHEY and CDR2 is SMNVEV in the germline V gene (reference sequence). The ends were cut back, 6 bases at V and 7 bases at J, with 12 bases in the middle. The DNA of the CDR3 is TGTGCCAGCAGGGCAGGGGTGGGTGGCTACACCTTC. It codes for CASRAGVGGYTF.

V is TRBV2 and J is TRBJ2-3, with a tentative D call TRBD2 (5 bases). Germline CDR1 is SNHLY and CDR2 is FYNNEI. The CDR3 is made up of 14 amino acids. With 5 bases removed from V and 4 bases from J, the gap between germline ends came to 13 bases. The CDR3 loop is CASSRLSVPDTQYF. The CDR3 DNA reads TGTGCCAGCAGTCGTCTTAGCGTGCCAGATACGCAGTATTTT. The variable domain in full, with the rest retrieved from reference TRBV2 and TRBJ2-3, is EPEVTQTPSHQVTQMGQEVILRCVPISNHLYFYWYRQILGQKVEFLVSFYNNEISEKSEIFDDQFSVERPDGSNFTLKIRSTKLEDSAMYFCASSRLSVPDTQYFGPGTRLTVL.

The chain couples TRBV23-1 to TRBJ1-2; D not certain. TRBV23-1 is placed among ORFs of uncertain function. The CDR3 is made up of 15 amino acids. Trimming removed 10 bases from V and 5 bases from J, with 23 bases in between. CDR3 residues: CAILLSPVKTYGYTF. Here the CDR3 DNA reads TGCGCCATCCTACTCTCGCCAGTTAAGACTTATGGCTACACCTTC.

V and J are TRBV4-1 and TRBJ2-2, with D possibly being TRBD2 (6 bases). The V gene's germline CDR1 is MGHRA and CDR2 YSYEKL. Trimming took off 4 bases at V and 4 bases at J, with 10 bases between the two ends. The CDR3 totals 14 residues. The DNA for the CDR3 is TGCGCCAGCAGCCGGCCCGGGGGCACCGGGGAGCTGTTTTTT. This translates into CASSRPGGTGELFF.

The chain combines TRBV27 with TRBJ1-2; 7 bases are a match to TRBD1. J gave up 1 base and V 8 bases, and 4 bases lay outside the gene matches. CDR1 is MNHEY and CDR2 is SMNVEV in the germline V gene (reference sequence). This CDR3 is built from 13 residues. CDR3 in amino acids: CASGGTVNYGYTF. The CDR3 coding sequence is TGTGCCAGCGGAGGGACAGTTAACTATGGCTACACCTTC.

This clone appeared a single time. For the CDR3, the DNA is TGTGCCAGCACCCTGGGACAGGACTATGGCTACACCTTC. Its protein product is CASTLGQDYGYTF. The chain recombines TRBV9 with TRBJ1-2, with 8 bases that match TRBD1. V lost 6 bases to trimming and J lost 3 bases; unmatched junction nucleotides: 4. The CDR3 runs to 13 residues. Germline values: CDR1 SGDLS, CDR2 YYNGEE.